The 27 T cell receptor beta chains presented below share a single source sample, sequenced in a study of T cell repertoires in cytomegalovirus infection. Which antigens these TCRs recognize remains unknown. MiXCR, applied by TCRdb to the reads, yields one record per CDR3 protein. The sample records under 350,000 distinct CDR3 sequences, about 20% being singletons. The sequenced sample was cultured PBMCs, obtained from culture after CMV antigen stimulation. The origin of the receptors is a human donor in good health (CMV status not recorded). Some clones in this sample may be carry-over from other donors' samples.

This clonotype was seen repeatedly, ten times or more. The chain combines TRBV12-3 or TRBV12-4 with TRBJ2-1, with TRBD2 identical over 7 bases. J lost 12 bases, V lost 6 bases, and 14 bases had no gene match. The CDR3 has 14 amino acids. The chain's CDR3 is CASSSGTTGFWQFF. CDR3 in DNA: TGTGCCAGCAGCTCCGGGACTACCGGATTTTGGCAGTTCTTC.

V is TRBV7-8 and J is TRBJ2-1; unclear D gene. This CDR3 is 14 amino acids long. Germline V CDR1 and CDR2: SGHVS, FQNEAQ. Trimming took off 2 bases at V and 7 bases at J, with 12 bases between the two ends. CDR3 DNA: TGTGCCAGCAGCTTACTCGGCCCGCGAAATGAGCAGTTCTTC. It yields the protein CASSLLGPRNEQFF.

The rearrangement links TRBV27 to TRBJ2-1; 10 bases match TRBD1. There are 16 residues in the CDR3. J lost 6 bases, V lost 2 bases, and 7 bases had no gene match. The germline V gene has CDR1 MNHEY and CDR2 SMNVEV (reference sequence). CDR3 DNA: TGTGCCAGCAGTTTACTGACAGGGGGCGTAAGCAATGAGCAGTTCTTC. Translating it yields CASSLLTGGVSNEQFF.

This clonotype was seen a few times. This sequence joins TRBV7-6 and TRBJ1-5; possibly TRBD1 for D (6 bases). CDR1 is SGHVS, CDR2 FNYEAQ, per germline. Trimming removed 4 bases from V and 5 bases from J, with 12 bases in between. The CDR3 runs to 14 residues. The CDR3 sequence: CASSSAGDHQPQHF. CDR3 DNA: TGTGCCAGCAGCTCAGCAGGGGACCATCAGCCCCAGCATTTT.

The chain joins TRBV6-2 or TRBV6-3 to TRBJ2-7; 11 nucleotides align to TRBD2. The V and J ends lost 6 bases and 2 bases, in that order; junction bases with no gene match: 12. Germline lookup yields CDR1 MNHEY and CDR2 SVGEGT. This CDR3 has 17 residues. The CDR3 reads CASSRPILAGGTYEQYF. CDR3 sequence (DNA): TGTGCCAGCAGCCGTCCCATTCTAGCGGGAGGTACCTACGAGCAGTACTTC.

This clonotype came up many times. The rearrangement uses TRBV7-2 and TRBJ1-1; D perhaps matches TRBD1 (5 bases). There are 14 residues in the CDR3. V lost 6 bases to trimming and J lost 0 bases, with 11 bases between them. Germline loops: CDR1 SGHTA, CDR2 FQGNSA. DNA of the CDR3: TGTGCCAGCAGTATGGGGACGTTGAACACTGAAGCTTTCTTT. Its protein is CASSMGTLNTEAFF.

Remarks on this clonotype: A much larger clone differs from this one at a single base, so this may be a read error. Here the CDR3 omits its conserved ending phenylalanine or tryptophan, so a read error is the likely source. The genes are TRBV7-2 and TRBJ2-3; TRBD2 is a possible D gene (6 bases). The CDR3 is 15 amino acids. Trimming took off 4 bases at V and 5 bases at J, with 16 bases between the two ends. From germline, CDR1 is SGHTA and CDR2 FQGNSA. This chain's CDR3 is CASSSGPGEVDTQYS. DNA of the CDR3: TGTGCCAGCAGCTCGGGACCGGGAGAAGTAGATACGCAGTATTCT.

In this sample, this clonotype turned up a few times. V is TRBV6-2 or TRBV6-3 and J is TRBJ1-1, with 10 bases matching TRBD1. The CDR3 is made up of 15 amino acids. Germline CDR1 reads MNHEY; CDR2 reads SVGEGT. J lost 4 bases, V lost 5 bases, and 7 bases had no gene match. As DNA, the CDR3 is TGTGCCAGCAGTCGCCTAGGGACAGGGGTCACTGAAGCTTTCTTT. Its translation: CASSRLGTGVTEAFF.

The chain employs TRBV7-9 and TRBJ2-3; 8 nucleotides match TRBD2. V was pared by 2 bases and J by 2 bases, with 6 bases of the junction left unmatched. Germline V gives CDR1 SEHNR, CDR2 FQNEAQ (reference sequence). This CDR3 spans 16 amino acids. The DNA of the CDR3 is TGTGCCAGCAGCTTACATAGCGGGACATTCACAGATACGCAGTATTTT. Translated: CASSLHSGTFTDTQYF. Combining the CDR3 with reference TRBV7-9 and TRBJ2-3 gives the whole variable domain DTGVSQNPRHKITKRGQNVTFRCDPISEHNRLYWYRQTLGQGPEFLTYFQNEAQLEKSRLLSDRFSAERPKGSFSTLEIQRTEQGDSAMYLCASSLHSGTFTDTQYFGPGTRLTVL.

The chain employs TRBV6-2 or TRBV6-3 and TRBJ2-1; D unclear. V lost 2 bases to trimming and J lost 3 bases, with 8 bases between them. CDR1 is MNHEY, CDR2 SVGEGT, per germline. The CDR3 is 14 amino acids. The CDR3 loop is CASSYRAHYNEQFF. CDR3 DNA: TGTGCCAGCAGTTACCGGGCGCACTACAATGAGCAGTTCTTC.

The sample holds a few counts of this clonotype. The chain has TRBV6-2 or TRBV6-3 and TRBJ2-5; D is perhaps TRBD2 (5 bases). Trimming shortened V by 4 bases and J by 1 base, and 10 bases separated the two germline ends. The germline gives CDR1 MNHEY, CDR2 SVGEGT. This CDR3 contains 14 residues. CDR3 sequence: CASSSVGVQETQYF. The CDR3, as DNA: TGTGCCAGCAGTTCGGTGGGAGTCCAAGAGACCCAGTACTTC.

This clonotype occurred many times. This chain uses TRBV5-5 with TRBJ1-2, with D perhaps matching TRBD1 (5 bases). Germline V lookup: CDR1 SGHKS, CDR2 YYEKEE (reference sequence). Trimming took 2 bases from V and 3 from J, leaving 14 bases between them. The CDR3 is 15 amino acids. CDR3 coding DNA: TGTGCCAGCAGCTTCCTCCCTACAGGATACTATGGCTACACCTTC. Its protein product is CASSFLPTGYYGYTF.

The V gene is TRBV7-9, the J gene TRBJ2-1, with 7 bases aligning to TRBD1. The CDR3 covers 13 residues. J gave up 7 bases and V 3 bases, and 3 bases lay outside the gene matches. Germline V gene data show CDR1 as SEHNR and CDR2 as FQNEAQ (reference sequence). CDR3 coding DNA: TGTGCCAGCAGCTTCCTGGACAGGAATGAGCAGTTCTTC. This sequence encodes CASSFLDRNEQFF.

V gene TRBV7-3 combines with J gene TRBJ1-1; 7 positions match TRBD1. The CDR3 is 13 residues long. The germline gives CDR1 SGHTA, CDR2 FQGTGA. Losses at the gene ends were 5 bases for V and 4 bases for J; bases not matched to a gene: 4. CDR3 protein: CASSLTGITEAFF. CDR3 nucleotide sequence: TGTGCCAGCAGCCTGACAGGGATCACTGAAGCTTTCTTT.

This clonotype showed up just once. The J gene is TRBJ2-7, the V gene TRBV19; TRBD1 might be the D (5 bases). The CDR3 is made up of 16 amino acids. With 0 bases removed from V and 0 bases from J, the gap between germline ends came to 12 bases. CDR1 LNHDA and CDR2 SQIVND come from the germline V gene (reference sequence). The CDR3 nucleotides read TGTGCCAGTAGTATAGATGCGCAGGGCCTCTCCTACGAGCAGTACTTC. It translates to CASSIDAQGLSYEQYF.

The genes are TRBV6-5 and TRBJ1-6; no definite D call. V was shortened by 4 bases and J by 5 bases, with 6 bases between the two germline ends. Per the germline V gene, CDR1 is MNHEY and CDR2 is SVGAGI. The CDR3 length is 13 residues. CDR3: CASSSENNSPLHF. In nucleotides, the CDR3 is TGTGCCAGCAGTTCAGAGAATAATTCACCCCTCCACTTT.

This chain joins TRBV12-3 or TRBV12-4 and TRBJ2-5; 11 bases fit TRBD2. The V gene end was trimmed by 3 bases and the J gene end by 6 bases; junction bases not matched to a gene: 6. This CDR3 has 15 residues. The chain's CDR3 is CASSLTSGNSKTQYF. CDR3 nucleotide sequence: TGTGCCAGCAGTTTGACTAGCGGGAATTCAAAGACCCAGTACTTC.

This clonotype was observed a handful of times. This sequence joins TRBV4-3 and TRBJ2-3; D is unresolved. CDR1 LGHNA and CDR2 YSLEER come from the germline V gene. V was trimmed by 5 bases and J by 1 base, leaving 25 bases between them. This CDR3 has 19 amino acids. This CDR3 reads CASSFTRRFGYMGTDTQYF. DNA of the CDR3: TGCGCCAGCAGCTTTACAAGGAGATTCGGATACATGGGCACAGATACGCAGTATTTT.

The rearrangement links TRBV4-1 to TRBJ2-1; no clear D gene. Trimming took 3 bases from V and 4 from J, leaving 19 bases between them. There are 17 residues in the CDR3. CDR1 and CDR2 (germline): MGHRA, YSYEKL. DNA for the CDR3: TGCGCCAGCAGCCAGATGTCGGCAGCCCTCGCATACAATGAGCAGTTCTTC. Translating gives CASSQMSAALAYNEQFF.

The chain is built from TRBV10-3 and TRBJ2-7; a weak D match, TRBD2 (6 bases). The CDR3 covers 13 residues. V was shortened by 10 bases and J by 3 bases, with 16 bases between the two germline ends. Germline V gene lookup returns CDR1 ENHRY and CDR2 SYGVKD. CDR3 region: CATRATGGYEQYV. CDR3 DNA sequence: TGTGCCACCCGGGCTACCGGGGGCTACGAGCAGTACGTC.

The gene calls are TRBV30 and TRBJ2-5; D is unresolved. CDR1 is GTSNPN, CDR2 SVGIG, per germline (reference sequence). CDR3 length equals 10 residues. Trimming removed 5 bases at V and 2 bases at J, with 3 bases between. The CDR3 sequence is CAWGQETQYF. CDR3 coding DNA: TGTGCCTGGGGGCAAGAGACCCAGTACTTC.

This clonotype has more than one count but fewer than ten. The chain uses TRBV11-2 and TRBJ2-3, with D perhaps matching TRBD2 (6 bases). CDR1 and CDR2 (germline): SGHAT, FQNNGV. With 2 bases removed from V and 4 bases from J, the gap between germline ends came to 10 bases. This CDR3 region has 14 residues. The DNA of the CDR3 is TGTGCCAGCAGCTTATTACGGGAGTCAGATACGCAGTATTTT. The encoded protein is CASSLLRESDTQYF.

This clonotype was counted only a few times. The rearrangement joins TRBV11-2 to TRBJ2-7; TRBD1 might be the D (5 bases). V lost 0 bases and J 4 bases, leaving 13 bases between the germline ends. The CDR3 runs to 15 residues. From germline, CDR1 is SGHAT and CDR2 FQNNGV. The CDR3 protein is CASSLEGRNLYEQYV. In DNA, the CDR3 is TGTGCCAGCAGCTTAGAGGGGCGGAACCTTTACGAGCAGTACGTC.

This chain connects TRBV2 to TRBJ1-2; D remains unclear. V was pared by 9 bases and J by 11 bases, with 13 bases between. The CDR3 sequence is 10 residues long. Germline V gene sequence: CDR1 SNHLY, CDR2 FYNNEI. The CDR3 loop reads CASTGRVYTF. The CDR3 region has the DNA TGTGCCAGTACTGGGCGAGTTTACACCTTC.

This clonotype has a count of ten or more. The chain has TRBV29-1 and TRBJ1-1, with 7 bases lining up with TRBD1. V shed 8 bases and J 5 bases; nucleotides not matched to a gene: 11. Germline CDR1 SQVTM, CDR2 ANQGSEA. This CDR3 comprises 13 residues. For the CDR3, the DNA is TGCAGCACAAAGTCCGGGACAGCTACTGAAGCTTTCTTT. Translated: CSTKSGTATEAFF. The whole variable domain, remainder taken from reference TRBV29-1 and TRBJ1-1, is SAVISQKPSRDICQRGTSLTIQCQVDSQVTMMFWYRQQPGQSLTLIATANQGSEATYESGFVIDKFPISRPNLTFSTLTVSNMSPEDSSIYLCSTKSGTATEAFFGQGTRLTVV.

The gene calls are TRBV7-2 and TRBJ1-1; D is unresolved. V was shortened by 5 bases and J by 7 bases, with 8 bases between the two germline ends. Germline-derived CDR1 and CDR2 are SGHTA and FQGNSA. The CDR3 has 11 amino acids. The CDR3 bases are TGTGCCAGCAGCCAAGGGATTGAAGCTTTCTTT. This encodes CASSQGIEAFF. Full variable domain (outside the CDR3, taken from reference TRBV7-2 and TRBJ1-1): GAGVSQSPSNKVTEKGKDVELRCDPISGHTALYWYRQSLGQGLEFLIYFQGNSAPDKSGLPSDRFSAERTGGSVSTLTIQRTQQEDSAVYLCASSQGIEAFFGQGTRLTVV.

The CDR3 DNA sequence: TGTGCCAGTAGGGACAGATATAGCAATCAGCCCCAGCATTTT. Its translation is CASRDRYSNQPQHF. V gene TRBV19 combines with J gene TRBJ1-5, with a weak D call TRBD1 (6 bases). CDR3 length equals 14 residues. The germline gives CDR1 LNHDA, CDR2 SQIVND (reference sequence). V was cut by 6 bases and J by 0 bases, with 9 bases left in between.